The 7 T cell receptor beta chains reported below all come from one sample, sequenced in a study of blood T cell repertoires in COVID-19. Using immunoSEQ multiplex PCR, the repertoire was profiled, and TCRdb retains in-frame clones only, with some absent. The table lists 250,000 to 300,000 clones, 90% of them singletons. The source material was peripheral blood. These receptors all stem from a woman aged 40 to 55 with acute or convalescent COVID-19.

The genes are TRBV9 and TRBJ2-5; 10 bases map to TRBD2. Germline V gene data show CDR1 as SGDLS and CDR2 as YYNGEE. CDR3 length: 13 residues. The V gene end was trimmed by 4 bases and the J gene end by 5 bases; junction bases not matched to a gene: 2. The CDR3: CASSTGLAETQYF. The DNA of the CDR3 is TGTGCCAGCAGCACGGGACTAGCGGAGACCCAGTACTTC.

This rearrangement joins TRBV19 to TRBJ1-1, with no clear D. From germline, CDR1 is LNHDA and CDR2 SQIVND (reference sequence). This CDR3 region has 13 residues. Trimming took off 5 bases at V and 1 base at J, with 8 bases between the two ends. The CDR3 sequence: CASSERWNTEAFF. CDR3 coding DNA: TGTGCCAGTAGTGAGAGATGGAACACTGAAGCTTTCTTT.

The chain is built from TRBV5-1 and TRBJ1-4, with 7 bases lining up with TRBD1. CDR1 is SGHRS and CDR2 is YFSETQ in the germline V gene. J was trimmed by 7 bases and V by 2 bases; bases with no gene match: 5. The CDR3 has 14 residues. The CDR3 bases are TGCGCCAGCAGCTTAAGGGGGCTGGGTGAAAAACTGTTTTTT. Translated: CASSLRGLGEKLFF.

This clone was seen only once. J is TRBJ2-5 and V is TRBV18, with 11 bases that match TRBD2. The CDR3 loop spans 16 amino acids. The trim removed 6 bases at V and 5 bases at J, leaving 11 bases unmatched. Germline V CDR1 and CDR2: KGHSH, LQKENI. The CDR3 region has the DNA TGTGCCAGCTCTCCGGAACTAGCGGGGGCCGGGGAGACCCAGTACTTC. Its translation is CASSPELAGAGETQYF.

This rearrangement joins TRBV19 to TRBJ1-3; TRBD1 is a possible D gene (5 bases). The CDR3 is 17 amino acids. Germline V gives CDR1 LNHDA, CDR2 SQIVND (reference sequence). V was pared by 1 base and J by 3 bases, with 16 bases between. For the CDR3, the DNA is TGTGCCAGTAGTATAGCCGGGACTCCTTTAAGTGGAAACACCATATATTTT. Translated: CASSIAGTPLSGNTIYF.

The chain carries TRBV4-1 and TRBJ1-1, with D perhaps matching TRBD1 (5 bases). V gave up 1 base and J gave up 5 bases, with 14 bases separating them. The CDR3 is 15 amino acids. Germline lookup yields CDR1 MGHRA and CDR2 YSYEKL. The CDR3: CASSQVGEGQTEAFF. The CDR3, as DNA: TGCGCCAGCAGCCAAGTAGGGGAAGGGCAGACTGAAGCTTTCTTT.

The chain carries TRBV5-6 and TRBJ2-4; 11 bases are shared with TRBD2. The junction had 5 bases not matched to a gene; V was cut back by 5 bases and J by 7 bases. CDR3 size: 14 residues. Germline-derived CDR1 and CDR2 are SGHDT and YYEEEE. DNA for the CDR3: TGTGCCAGCAGGACTAGCGGGGCGGCCAACATTCAGTACTTC. It translates to CASRTSGAANIQYF.